Following are 10 T cell receptor beta chains from one sample sequenced in a study of shared clonotypes between healthy human individuals. Profiling relied on immunoSEQ multiplex PCR, and the TCRdb table lists in-frame clones only, not all of them. The sample lists about 1 million clones; about three quarters were seen once. Sequencing was performed on memory CD4+ T cells sorted from blood. Sample subset: CD45RA-negative fraction. Source of these receptors: a man aged 18 to 29 in good health.

This clone has only one observation. This chain uses TRBV29-1 with TRBJ1-2; D remains unclear. The CDR3 extends over 13 amino acids. The germline V and J ends were trimmed by 4 bases and 7 bases, with 16 bases remaining between them. Germline CDR1 and CDR2: SQVTM and ANQGSEA. The CDR3 is CSVAEGFNGGYTF. The DNA of the CDR3 is TGCAGCGTTGCGGAGGGTTTCAACGGTGGCTACACCTTC.

The genes are TRBV10-1 and TRBJ2-3; D unclear. The CDR3 length is 13 residues. Germline CDR1 reads WNHNN; CDR2 reads SYGVQD (reference sequence). V dropped 2 bases and J dropped 12 bases, with 15 bases sitting between them. CDR3 DNA sequence: TGCGCCAGCAGTGAGAGGTCCTCCTTTAATCAGTATTTT. This encodes CASSERSSFNQYF.

This rearrangement joins TRBV7-9 to TRBJ2-1; tentatively, D is TRBD1 (6 bases). This CDR3 contains 14 residues. Germline assignment: CDR1 SEHNR and CDR2 FQNEAQ (reference sequence). The V end was cut by 5 bases, the J end by 2 bases, with 10 bases between. CDR3 nucleotides: TGTGCCAGCAGCCGAAGGGACACCTACAATGAGCAGTTCTTC. It codes for CASSRRDTYNEQFF.

This chain connects TRBV7-2 to TRBJ2-4; TRBD2 agrees at 9 bases. Losses at the gene ends were 4 bases for V and 0 bases for J; bases not matched to a gene: 7. The CDR3 runs to 17 residues. CDR1 and CDR2 from the germline V gene are SGHTA and FQGNSA. The CDR3 protein is CASSSPFSGRAKNIQYF. Written as DNA, the CDR3 is TGTGCCAGCAGCTCACCCTTTAGCGGGAGAGCCAAAAACATTCAGTACTTC.

The rearrangement uses TRBV18 and TRBJ1-1, with a tentative D call TRBD1 (5 bases). V shed 5 bases and J shed 0 bases, with 13 bases lying between them. The length of the CDR3 is 15 residues. CDR1 and CDR2 (germline): KGHSH, LQKENI. The CDR3 region is CASSKGAVMNTEAFF. CDR3 coding DNA: TGTGCCAGCTCAAAAGGGGCTGTTATGAACACTGAAGCTTTCTTT.

The table lists this clone with a count of one. The V call is TRBV7-2, the J call TRBJ2-5; no clear D gene. This CDR3 region has 13 residues. Per the germline V gene, CDR1 is SGHTA and CDR2 is FQGNSA. Trimming left V 1 base short and J 8 bases short, with 11 bases between. The CDR3: CASSLDEPGTQYF. CDR3 sequence (DNA): TGTGCCAGCAGCTTAGACGAGCCTGGTACCCAGTACTTC.

CDR3 nucleotide sequence: TGTGCCAGCAGCTTTACAGGGGCTGGAGAAAAACTGTTTTTT. It specifies CASSFTGAGEKLFF. The chain joins TRBV11-2 to TRBJ1-4; TRBD1 agrees at 7 bases. Germline V gene lookup returns CDR1 SGHAT and CDR2 FQNNGV. V shed 3 bases, J shed 8 bases, and the junction held 6 bases outside the gene matches. The CDR3 is 14 residues long.

The J gene is TRBJ1-3, the V gene TRBV4-1, with a weak D call TRBD1 (5 bases). This CDR3 has 18 amino acids. Germline lookup yields CDR1 MGHRA and CDR2 YSYEKL. V was trimmed by 0 bases and J by 5 bases, leaving 20 bases between them. CDR3 DNA: TGCGCCAGCAGCCAAGACGGGTCTTTCGGGGGAAGGAGAAACACCATATATTTT. Protein: CASSQDGSFGGRRNTIYF.

J is TRBJ1-6 and V is TRBV27, with TRBD1 matching over 9 bases. V was pared by 3 bases and J by 4 bases, with 1 base of the junction left unmatched. The V gene's germline CDR1 is MNHEY and CDR2 SMNVEV (reference sequence). The CDR3 loop spans 15 amino acids. This chain's CDR3 is CASSLGTGYNSPLHF. CDR3 in DNA: TGTGCCAGCAGTTTGGGGACAGGGTATAATTCACCCCTCCACTTT.

The rearrangement uses TRBV4-3 and TRBJ2-3; the match to TRBD2 covers 12 bases. The CDR3 is 21 amino acids. V was pared by 0 bases and J by 4 bases, with 17 bases of the junction left unmatched. Germline CDR1 reads LGHNA; CDR2 reads YSLEER. CDR3 sequence (DNA): TGCGCCAGCAGCCAAGAGGGAAGGTGGCCTAGCGGGAGGGCCCTGCCAGATACGCAGTATTTT. The encoded protein is CASSQEGRWPSGRALPDTQYF.